The clone carrying this T cell receptor (beta chain) has ten or more counts. The antigen is undetermined. This specimen comes from a study of CD8+CD57+ T cells in acquired aplastic anemia. Looking at the study overall: The mean DNA yield obtained from sorted CD4+ and CD8+ cells came to roughly 3.4 ug. Study-level findings and limits: Found in both controls and patients were some 31 CD8+ CDR3 sequences. No significant difference in CD8+ Simpson's diversity was found between patients and controls.

The V gene end was trimmed by 4 bases and the J gene end by 6 bases; junction bases not matched to a gene: 14. CDR1 and CDR2 (germline): LGHNA, YNFKEQ. The length of the CDR3 is 17 residues. The study profiled TCR beta VDJ and CDR3 using genomic DNA as template. TCRdb called the reads again in MiXCR, with one record for every CDR3 protein. The repertoire consists of some 200,000 distinct CDR3 sequences, with roughly half occurring once and the leading ten covering approximately 9.7%. Flow cytometry had shown expanded CD8+CD57+ cells in the patients chosen for sequencing. Patients uniformly had severe acquired aplastic anemia.

The chain is built from TRBV4-2 and TRBJ1-2; TRBD1 aligns across 10 bases. Sequenced material: sorted CD4+, CD8+, or CD8+CD57+ T cells (not recorded which) from PBMCs. This TCR was sampled from a human donor with aplastic anemia. Written as DNA, the CDR3 is TGTGCCAGCAGCCGCACATTAAAAGGGGGGACAGGGGATGGCTACACCTTC. It translates to CASSRTLKGGTGDGYTF.